This T cell receptor beta chain appears in the sequencing data of a study of T-cell memory formation after mild COVID-19. Overall study results and limits: Day 15 to 85 contracting clones showed balanced CD4/CD8; later expanders leaned CD4+. For second-wave clones that peaked at day 37, SARS-CoV-2 specificity went unverified.

This CDR3 has 21 amino acids. The germline V gene has CDR1 KGHDR and CDR2 SFDVKD. Deletions cut 0 bases from V and 0 bases from J, with 26 bases between. Comment on this clonotype: What it binds is not known.

TCRdb recomputed calls from the 5' RACE reads with MiXCR, one row per CDR3 protein. The data show about 200,000 distinct CDR3 sequences, 15% to 20% seen once. Sequencing was performed on PBMCs or a T cell subset sorted from them (not recorded which). The clonotype originates from an adult woman who had mild COVID-19 (a few samples of this study predate the infection). Cell type and time point are not known. The rearrangement joins TRBV24-1 to TRBJ2-7; D remains ambiguous. CDR3 sequence (DNA): TGTGCCACCAGTGATTTGTTATCCAGGTTTCGCCTAGAATCCGACTCCTACGAGCAGTACTTC. Translating gives CATSDLLSRFRLESDSYEQYF.